This TCR beta chain was sequenced in a study of T cell responses to AZD1222 COVID-19 vaccine. General study findings and limits: Only a handful of AZD1222 recipients were seropositive at baseline. CD4 TCRs linked to vaccination spanned spike, dominating at 160-218 and 743-854. Nearly half of the spike-specific TCRs reportedly recognize variant regions that carry no mutations.

Generated by immunoSEQ multiplex PCR, the TCRdb table keeps only in-frame clones and is missing some. The sample consists of 40,000 or so clones, roughly 84% of them appearing once. In regard to this clone: Its target is not known.

The study pooled second doses at about 4 or about 12 weeks. Looked up from germline, CDR1 is MNHEY and CDR2 is SVGAGI. The CDR3 runs 15 residues. Trimming took off 6 bases at V and 3 bases at J, with 17 bases between the two ends. The sample in question was peripheral blood, obtained 28 days after the second AZD1222 dose. The chain uses TRBV6-5 and TRBJ1-1, with no clear D. The source is an adult who received the AZD1222 COVID-19 vaccine. The CDR3 DNA follows: TGTGCCAGCAGGCAAGGGAGACCGCGGGACACTGAAGCTTTCTTT. This sequence encodes CASRQGRPRDTEAFF.